Below, 5 T cell receptor beta chains from the same sample are listed, as sequenced in a study of T cells after yellow fever vaccination. A single record per CDR3 protein comes from TCRdb applying MiXCR to the 5' RACE reads. The top ten hold approximately 12% of the sample, which has around 31,000 distinct CDR3 sequences, roughly a tenth seen once. Here the sequenced sample was PBMCs, either bulk or a sorted T-cell subset (CD4+, CD8+, memory, or dextramer-sorted; not recorded which), taken approximately 15 days after the first yellow fever vaccination. Receptors originate from a man aged 18 to 29 who received the YFV17D yellow fever vaccine.

This clonotype was seen many times. The chain combines TRBV4-3 with TRBJ1-6, with D possibly being TRBD1 (5 bases). This CDR3 region has 17 residues. V was trimmed by 2 bases and J by 5 bases, leaving 16 bases between them. Germline lookup yields CDR1 LGHNA and CDR2 YSLEER. The CDR3 loop reads CASSQNFVGADNSPLHF. As DNA, the CDR3 is TGCGCCAGCAGCCAAAACTTTGTAGGGGCTGATAATTCACCCCTCCACTTT.

This clonotype was picked up many times. This rearrangement joins TRBV29-1 to TRBJ1-5; 8 bases agree with TRBD1. Looked up from germline, CDR1 is SQVTM and CDR2 is ANQGSEA. The J segment lost 4 bases and the V segment lost 3 bases, leaving 5 bases of the junction unmatched. The CDR3 has 14 amino acids. CDR3 sequence reads: CSVETGAGNQPQHF. The CDR3 DNA is TGCAGCGTTGAGACAGGGGCGGGAAATCAGCCCCAGCATTTT.

On this clonotype: Possible read error: a much larger clone is one base away. The chain combines TRBV5-6 with TRBJ2-7; 7 nucleotides line up with TRBD1. CDR1 is SGHDT, CDR2 YYEEEE, per germline. The length of the CDR3 is 11 residues. This CDR3 reads CSSSLDRKQYF. CDR3 nucleotides: TGTTCCAGCAGCTTGGACAGGAAGCAGTACTTC. Complete variable domain (other parts from reference TRBV5-6 and TRBJ2-7): DAGVTQSPTHLIKTRGQQVTLRCSPKSGHDTVSWYQQALGQGPQFIFQYYEEEERQRGNFPDRFSGHQFPNYSSELNVNALLLGDSALYLCSSSLDRKQYFGPGTRLTVT.

This clonotype was detected many times. The chain uses TRBV29-1 and TRBJ1-4, with D possibly being TRBD1 (5 bases). In germline, CDR1 is SQVTM, CDR2 ANQGSEA. The CDR3 covers 15 residues. The V end was cut by 1 base, the J end by 4 bases, with 13 bases between. CDR3 nucleotides: TGCAGCGTTGAAGGTTCGACAGAGAATAATGAAAAACTGTTTTTT. The encoded protein is CSVEGSTENNEKLFF. Full variable domain (rest looked up from reference TRBV29-1 and TRBJ1-4): SAVISQKPSRDICQRGTSLTIQCQVDSQVTMMFWYRQQPGQSLTLIATANQGSEATYESGFVIDKFPISRPNLTFSTLTVSNMSPEDSSIYLCSVEGSTENNEKLFFGSGTQLSVL.

This clonotype was observed at least ten times. The chain couples TRBV12-3 or TRBV12-4 to TRBJ2-5, with D possibly matching TRBD1 (8 bases). The ends were cut back, 4 bases at V and 5 bases at J, with 14 bases in the middle. The CDR3 is 14 amino acids. The CDR3 is CASSSQGGLETQYF. The CDR3 DNA is TGTGCCAGCAGTTCACAGGGGGGGCTGGAGACCCAGTACTTC.